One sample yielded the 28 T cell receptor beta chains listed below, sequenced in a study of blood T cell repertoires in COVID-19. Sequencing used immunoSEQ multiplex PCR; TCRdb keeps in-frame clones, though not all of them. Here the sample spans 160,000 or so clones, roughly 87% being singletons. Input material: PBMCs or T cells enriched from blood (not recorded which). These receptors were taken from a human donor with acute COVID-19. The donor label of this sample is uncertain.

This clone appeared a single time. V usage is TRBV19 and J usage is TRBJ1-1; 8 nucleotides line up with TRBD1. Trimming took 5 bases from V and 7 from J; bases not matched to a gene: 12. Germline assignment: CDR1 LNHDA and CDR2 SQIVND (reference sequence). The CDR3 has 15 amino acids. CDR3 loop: CASSPPDREWGEAFF. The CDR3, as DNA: TGTGCCAGTAGTCCCCCGGACAGGGAATGGGGTGAAGCTTTCTTT.

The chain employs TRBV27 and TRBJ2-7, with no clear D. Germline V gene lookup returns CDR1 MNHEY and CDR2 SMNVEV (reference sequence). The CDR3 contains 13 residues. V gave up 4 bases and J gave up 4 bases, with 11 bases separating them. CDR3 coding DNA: TGTGCCAGCAGTTCCATAAACATTTACGAGCAGTACTTC. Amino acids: CASSSINIYEQYF.

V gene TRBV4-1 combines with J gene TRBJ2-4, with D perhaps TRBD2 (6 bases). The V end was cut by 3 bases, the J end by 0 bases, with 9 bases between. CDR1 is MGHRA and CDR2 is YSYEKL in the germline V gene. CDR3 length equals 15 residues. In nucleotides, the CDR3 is TGCGCCAGCAGCCACCCGGGACTAGCCAAAAACATTCAGTACTTC. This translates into CASSHPGLAKNIQYF.

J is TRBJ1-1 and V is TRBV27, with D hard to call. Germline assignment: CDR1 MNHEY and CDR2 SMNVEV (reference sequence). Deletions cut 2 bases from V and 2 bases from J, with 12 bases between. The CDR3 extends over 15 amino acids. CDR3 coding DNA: TGTGCCAGCAGTTTAGGGAGCAGTAGTAACACTGAAGCTTTCTTT. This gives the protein CASSLGSSSNTEAFF.

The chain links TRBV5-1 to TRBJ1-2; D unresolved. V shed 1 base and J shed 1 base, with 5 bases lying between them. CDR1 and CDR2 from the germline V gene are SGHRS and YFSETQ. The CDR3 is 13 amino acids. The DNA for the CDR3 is TGCGCCAGCAGCTTGACAAATAACTATGGCTACACCTTC. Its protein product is CASSLTNNYGYTF.

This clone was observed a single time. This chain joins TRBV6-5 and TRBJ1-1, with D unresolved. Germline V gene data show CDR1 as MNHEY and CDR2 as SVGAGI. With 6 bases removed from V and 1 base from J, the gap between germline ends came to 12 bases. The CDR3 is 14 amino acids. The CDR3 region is CASSPPRQNTEAFF. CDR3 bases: TGTGCCAGCAGCCCCCCTAGGCAGAACACTGAAGCTTTCTTT.

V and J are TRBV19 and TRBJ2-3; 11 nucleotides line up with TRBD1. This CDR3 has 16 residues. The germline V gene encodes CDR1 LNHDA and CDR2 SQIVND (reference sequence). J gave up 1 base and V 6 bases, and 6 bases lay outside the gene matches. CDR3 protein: CASSPGQGAGTDTQYF. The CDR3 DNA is TGTGCCAGTAGCCCCGGACAGGGGGCTGGCACAGATACGCAGTATTTT.

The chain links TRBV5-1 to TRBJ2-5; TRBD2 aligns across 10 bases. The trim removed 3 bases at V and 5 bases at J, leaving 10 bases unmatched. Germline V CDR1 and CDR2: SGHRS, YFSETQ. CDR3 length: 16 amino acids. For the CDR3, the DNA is TGCGCCAGCAGCTCCCTGAGCGGGGGGGCCGGGGAGACCCAGTACTTC. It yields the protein CASSSLSGGAGETQYF.

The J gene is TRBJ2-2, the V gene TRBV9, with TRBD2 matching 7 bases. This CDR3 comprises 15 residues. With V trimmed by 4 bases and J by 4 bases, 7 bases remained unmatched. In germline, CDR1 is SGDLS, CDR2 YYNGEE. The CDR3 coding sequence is TGTGCCAGCAGCCAGAGCGGGGCGGGCACCGGGGAGCTGTTTTTT. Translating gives CASSQSGAGTGELFF.

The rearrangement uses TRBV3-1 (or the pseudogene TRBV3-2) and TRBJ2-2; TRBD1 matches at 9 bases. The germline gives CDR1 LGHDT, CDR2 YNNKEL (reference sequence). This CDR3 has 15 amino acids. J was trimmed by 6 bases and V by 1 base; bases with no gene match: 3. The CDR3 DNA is TGTGCCAGCAGCCAAGTTCGGGACAGGGCCGGGGAGCTGTTTTTT. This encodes CASSQVRDRAGELFF.

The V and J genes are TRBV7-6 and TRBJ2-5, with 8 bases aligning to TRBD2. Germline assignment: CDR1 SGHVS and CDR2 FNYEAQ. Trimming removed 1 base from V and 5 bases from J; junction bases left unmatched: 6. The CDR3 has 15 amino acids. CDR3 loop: CASSLEGGGPETQYF. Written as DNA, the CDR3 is TGTGCCAGCAGCTTAGAGGGCGGGGGGCCGGAGACCCAGTACTTC. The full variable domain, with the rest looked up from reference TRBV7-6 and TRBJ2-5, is GAGVSQSPRYKVTKRGQDVALRCDPISGHVSLYWYRQALGQGPEFLTYFNYEAQQDKSGLPNDRFSAERPEGSISTLTIQRTEQRDSAMYRCASSLEGGGPETQYFGPGTRLLVL.

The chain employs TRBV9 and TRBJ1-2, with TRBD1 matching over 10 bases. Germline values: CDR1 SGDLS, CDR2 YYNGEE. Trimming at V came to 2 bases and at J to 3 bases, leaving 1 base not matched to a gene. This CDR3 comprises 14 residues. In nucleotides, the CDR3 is TGTGCCAGCAGCGTCGGACAGGGGGACTATGGCTACACCTTC. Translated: CASSVGQGDYGYTF.

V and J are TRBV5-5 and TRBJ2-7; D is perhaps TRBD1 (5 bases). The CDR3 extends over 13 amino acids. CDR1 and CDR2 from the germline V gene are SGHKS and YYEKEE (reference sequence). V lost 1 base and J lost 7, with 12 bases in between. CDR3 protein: CASSLQGLGEQYF. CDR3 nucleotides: TGTGCCAGCAGCTTGCAGGGTCTGGGGGAGCAGTACTTC.

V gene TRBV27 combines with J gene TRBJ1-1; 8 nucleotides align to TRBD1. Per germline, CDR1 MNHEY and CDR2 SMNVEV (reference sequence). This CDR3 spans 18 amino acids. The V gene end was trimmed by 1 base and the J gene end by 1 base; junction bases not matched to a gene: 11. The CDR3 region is CASSLLGPQGARNTEAFF. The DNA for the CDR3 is TGTGCCAGCAGTTTATTAGGCCCTCAGGGGGCGAGGAACACTGAAGCTTTCTTT.

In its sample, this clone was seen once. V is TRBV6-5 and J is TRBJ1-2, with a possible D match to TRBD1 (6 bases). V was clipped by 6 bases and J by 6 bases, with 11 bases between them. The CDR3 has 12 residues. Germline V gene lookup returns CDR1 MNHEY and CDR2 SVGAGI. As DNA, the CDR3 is TGTGCCAGCAGCTCAGGGGTGGATGGCTACACCTTC. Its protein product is CASSSGVDGYTF.

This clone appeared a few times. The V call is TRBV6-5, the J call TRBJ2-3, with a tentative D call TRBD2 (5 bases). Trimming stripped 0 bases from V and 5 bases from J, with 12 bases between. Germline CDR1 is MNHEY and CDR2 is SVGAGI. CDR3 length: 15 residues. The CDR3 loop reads CASSYSRRVIDTQYF. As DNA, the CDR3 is TGTGCCAGCAGTTACTCCCGGCGGGTGATAGATACGCAGTATTTT.

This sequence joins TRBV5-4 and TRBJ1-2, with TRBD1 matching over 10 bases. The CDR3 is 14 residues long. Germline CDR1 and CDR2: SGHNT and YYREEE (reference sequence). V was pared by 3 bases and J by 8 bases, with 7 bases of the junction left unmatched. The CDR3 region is CASSSGQGINGYTF. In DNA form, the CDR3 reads TGTGCCAGCAGCTCGGGACAGGGGATTAACGGCTACACCTTC.

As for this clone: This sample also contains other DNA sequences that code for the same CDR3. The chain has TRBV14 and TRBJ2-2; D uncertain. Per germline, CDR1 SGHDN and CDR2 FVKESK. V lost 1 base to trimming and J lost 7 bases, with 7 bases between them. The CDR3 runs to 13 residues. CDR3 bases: TGTGCCAGCAGCCAAGCACTCCGCGGGGAGCTGTTTTTT. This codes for CASSQALRGELFF. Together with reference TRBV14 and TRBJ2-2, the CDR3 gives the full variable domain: EAGVTQFPSHSVIEKGQTVTLRCDPISGHDNLYWYRRVMGKEIKFLLHFVKESKQDESGMPNNRFLAERTGGTYSTLKVQPAELEDSGVYFCASSQALRGELFFGEGSRLTVL.

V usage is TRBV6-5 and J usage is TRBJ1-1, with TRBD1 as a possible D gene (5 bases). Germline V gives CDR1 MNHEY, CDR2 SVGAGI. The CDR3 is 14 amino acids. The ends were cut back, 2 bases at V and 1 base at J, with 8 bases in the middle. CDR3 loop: CASSYGGENTEAFF. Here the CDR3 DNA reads TGTGCCAGCAGTTACGGGGGGGAGAACACTGAAGCTTTCTTT.

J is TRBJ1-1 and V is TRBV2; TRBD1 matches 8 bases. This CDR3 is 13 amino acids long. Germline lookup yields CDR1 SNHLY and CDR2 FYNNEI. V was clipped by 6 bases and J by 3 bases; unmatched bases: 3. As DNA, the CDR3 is TGTGCCAGCAGGACAGGGGACTACACTGAAGCTTTCTTT. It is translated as CASRTGDYTEAFF.

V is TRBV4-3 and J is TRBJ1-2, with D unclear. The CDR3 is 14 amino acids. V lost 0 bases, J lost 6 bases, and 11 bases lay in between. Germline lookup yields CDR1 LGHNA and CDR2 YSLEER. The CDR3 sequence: CASSQDWRTDGYTF. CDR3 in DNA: TGCGCCAGCAGCCAAGATTGGAGGACTGATGGCTACACCTTC.

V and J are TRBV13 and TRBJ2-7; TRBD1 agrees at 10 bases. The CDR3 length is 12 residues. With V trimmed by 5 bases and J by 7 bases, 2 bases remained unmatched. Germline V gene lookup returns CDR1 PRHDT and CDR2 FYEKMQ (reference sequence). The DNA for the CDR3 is TGTGCCAGCAGCCGGACAGGGGGAGAGCAGTACTTC. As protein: CASSRTGGEQYF.

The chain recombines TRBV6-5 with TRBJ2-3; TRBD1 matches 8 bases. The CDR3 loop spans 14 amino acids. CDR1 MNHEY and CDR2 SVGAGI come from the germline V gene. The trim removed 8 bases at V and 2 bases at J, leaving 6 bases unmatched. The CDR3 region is CASPDRANTDTQYF. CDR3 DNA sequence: TGTGCCAGCCCGGACAGGGCAAACACAGATACGCAGTATTTT.

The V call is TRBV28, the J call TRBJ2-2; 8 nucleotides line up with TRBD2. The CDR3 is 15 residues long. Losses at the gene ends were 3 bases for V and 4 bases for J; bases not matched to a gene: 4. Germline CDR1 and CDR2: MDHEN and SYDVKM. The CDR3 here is CASSFGGAGTGELFF. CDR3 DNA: TGTGCCAGCAGTTTCGGGGGGGCTGGCACCGGGGAGCTGTTTTTT.

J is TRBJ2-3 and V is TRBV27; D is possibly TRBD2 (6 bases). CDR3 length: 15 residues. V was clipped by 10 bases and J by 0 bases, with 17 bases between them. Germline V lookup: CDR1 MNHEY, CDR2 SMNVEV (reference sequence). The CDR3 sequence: CATLYAGPSTDTQYF. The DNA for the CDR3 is TGTGCCACCCTTTATGCGGGACCGAGCACAGATACGCAGTATTTT.

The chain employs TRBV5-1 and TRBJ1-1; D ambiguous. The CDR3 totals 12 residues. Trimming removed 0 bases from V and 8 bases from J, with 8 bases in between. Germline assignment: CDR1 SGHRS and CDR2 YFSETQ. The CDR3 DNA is TGCGCCAGCAGCTTGGGCGGGGTGGAAGCTTTCTTT. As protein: CASSLGGVEAFF.

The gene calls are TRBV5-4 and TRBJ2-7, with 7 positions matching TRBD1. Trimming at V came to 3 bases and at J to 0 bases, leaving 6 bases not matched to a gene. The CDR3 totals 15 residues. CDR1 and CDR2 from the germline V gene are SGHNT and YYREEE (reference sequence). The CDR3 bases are TGTGCCAGCAGCTCTCCGGGACAGAGCTCCTACGAGCAGTACTTC. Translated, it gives CASSSPGQSSYEQYF.

The CDR3 DNA reads as TGTGCCAGCAGCTCACCGTATCGGGCTAGCGGGTACTACAATGAGCAGTTCTTC. It yields the protein CASSSPYRASGYYNEQFF. This chain uses TRBV11-2 with TRBJ2-1; TRBD2 matches at 8 bases. In germline, CDR1 is SGHAT, CDR2 FQNNGV. Losses at the gene ends were 4 bases for V and 3 bases for J; bases not matched to a gene: 14. This CDR3 contains 18 residues.